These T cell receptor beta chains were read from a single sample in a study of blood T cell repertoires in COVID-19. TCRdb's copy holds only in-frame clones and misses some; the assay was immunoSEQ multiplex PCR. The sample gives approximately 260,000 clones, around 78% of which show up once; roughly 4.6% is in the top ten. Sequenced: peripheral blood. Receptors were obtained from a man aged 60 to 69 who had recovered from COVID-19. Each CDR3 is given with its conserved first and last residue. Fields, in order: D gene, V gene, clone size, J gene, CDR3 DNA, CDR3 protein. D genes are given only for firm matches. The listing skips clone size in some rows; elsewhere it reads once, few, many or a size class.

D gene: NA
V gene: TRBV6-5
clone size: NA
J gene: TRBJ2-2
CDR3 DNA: TGTGCCAGCAGTTATCTAACCCTCGGTACCGGGGAGCTGTTTTTT
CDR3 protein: CASSYLTLGTGELFF

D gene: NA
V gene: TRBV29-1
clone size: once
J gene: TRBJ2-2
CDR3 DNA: TGCAGCGTCCCCGGCGAGGCTCCATACACCGGGGAGCTGTTTTTT
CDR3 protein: CSVPGEAPYTGELFF

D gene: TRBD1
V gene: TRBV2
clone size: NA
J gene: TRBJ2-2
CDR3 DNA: TGTGCCAGCAGTAGGGACAGGGGCACCGGGGAGCTGTTTTTT
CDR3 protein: CASSRDRGTGELFF

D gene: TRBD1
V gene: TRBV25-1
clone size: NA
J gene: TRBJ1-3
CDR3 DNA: TGTGCCAGCAGTCTCCGTTCTACAGGGGACGGAAACACCATATATTTT
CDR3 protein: CASSLRSTGDGNTIYF

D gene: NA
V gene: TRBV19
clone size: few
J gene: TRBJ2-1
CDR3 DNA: TGTGCCACGCACGGCGGGTCTTACAATGAGCAGTTCTTC
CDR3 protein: CATHGGSYNEQFF

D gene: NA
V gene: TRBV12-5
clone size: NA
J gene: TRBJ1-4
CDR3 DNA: TGTGCTAGTGGTGTGTACCAGACAACTAATGAAAAACTGTTTTTT
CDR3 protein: CASGVYQTTNEKLFF

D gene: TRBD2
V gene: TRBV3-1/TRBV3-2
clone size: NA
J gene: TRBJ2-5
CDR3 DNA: TGTGCCAGCAGCCAAGGGACGGGGGAGGGGACCCAGTACTTC
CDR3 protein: CASSQGTGEGTQYF

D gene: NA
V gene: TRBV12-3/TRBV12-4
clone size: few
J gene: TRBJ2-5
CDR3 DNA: TGTGCCAGCAGTTTAGATTTGCGGGAGACCCAGTACTTC
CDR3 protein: CASSLDLRETQYF

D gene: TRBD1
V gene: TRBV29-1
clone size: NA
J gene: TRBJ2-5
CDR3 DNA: TGCAGCGTCGAGGGGGCTGGAGAGACCCAGTACTTC
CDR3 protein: CSVEGAGETQYF

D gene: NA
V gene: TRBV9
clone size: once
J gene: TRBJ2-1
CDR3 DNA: TGTGCCAGCAGCGTAGAGCAGGGGCCTTACAATGAGCAGTTCTTC
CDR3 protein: CASSVEQGPYNEQFF

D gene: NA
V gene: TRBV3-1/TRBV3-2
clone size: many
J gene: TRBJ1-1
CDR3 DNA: TGTGCCAGCAGCCGAACTGGAGGGAACACTGAAGCTTTCTTT
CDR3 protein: CASSRTGGNTEAFF

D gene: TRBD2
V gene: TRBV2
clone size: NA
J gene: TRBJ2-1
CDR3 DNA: TGTGCCAGCACCGCTGACGTAGCGGGAGGACTGAATGAGCAGTTCTTC
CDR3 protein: CASTADVAGGLNEQFF

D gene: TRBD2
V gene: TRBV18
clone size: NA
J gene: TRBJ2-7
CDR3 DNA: TGTGCCAGCTCACAAGGGACTAGCGGACCCTACGAGCAGTACTTC
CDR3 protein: CASSQGTSGPYEQYF

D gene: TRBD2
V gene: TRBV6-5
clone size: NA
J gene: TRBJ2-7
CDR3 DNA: TGTGCCAGCAGCGGGCGGCGGGGGGACTCCTACGAGCAGTACTTC
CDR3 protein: CASSGRRGDSYEQYF

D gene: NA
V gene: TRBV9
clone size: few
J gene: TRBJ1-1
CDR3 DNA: TGTGCCAGCAGCGTCACCGGGAACACTGAAGCTTTCTTT
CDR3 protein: CASSVTGNTEAFF

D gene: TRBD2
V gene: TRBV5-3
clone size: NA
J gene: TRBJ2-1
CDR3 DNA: TGTGCCAGAAGCTTGGAGGGGCTAGCGGGCGTCTACAATGAGCAGTTCTTC
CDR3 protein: CARSLEGLAGVYNEQFF

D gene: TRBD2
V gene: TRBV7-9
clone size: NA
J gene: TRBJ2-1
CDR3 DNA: TGTGCCAGCACCAATCAGCGGGACCGCTCCTACAATGAGCAGTTCTTC
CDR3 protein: CASTNQRDRSYNEQFF

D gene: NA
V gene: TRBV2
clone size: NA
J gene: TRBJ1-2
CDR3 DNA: TGTGCCAGAAGACCGGGGGACTATGGCTACACCTTC
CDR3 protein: CARRPGDYGYTF

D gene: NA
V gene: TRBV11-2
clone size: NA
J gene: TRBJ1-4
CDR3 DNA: TGTGCCAGCAGCTTAGGGAACGTAAGGGGAGGTGAAAAACTGTTTTTT
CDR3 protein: CASSLGNVRGGEKLFF

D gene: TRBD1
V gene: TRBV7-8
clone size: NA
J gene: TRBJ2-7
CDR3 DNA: TGTGCCAGCAGCGGCCTACCGGGACAGGGGCCTTCCTACGAGCAGTACTTC
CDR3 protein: CASSGLPGQGPSYEQYF

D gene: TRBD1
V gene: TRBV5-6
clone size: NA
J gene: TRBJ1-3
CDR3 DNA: TGTGCCAGCAGCCTGGGGGGACAGGGATACACCATATATTTT
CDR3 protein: CASSLGGQGYTIYF

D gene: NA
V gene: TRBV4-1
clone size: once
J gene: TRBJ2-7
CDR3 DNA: TGCGCCAGCAGCCACATCGACCGGGACACTATCCCCGAGCAGTACTTC
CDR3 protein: CASSHIDRDTIPEQYF

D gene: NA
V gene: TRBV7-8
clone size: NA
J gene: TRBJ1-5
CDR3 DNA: TGTGCCAGCAGCTTAGTGGGGGGAAACCAGCCCCAGCATTTT
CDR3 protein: CASSLVGGNQPQHF

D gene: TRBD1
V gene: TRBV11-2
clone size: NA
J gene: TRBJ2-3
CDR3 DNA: TGTGCCAGCAGCTTAGGGGCGGGGACAGGGGGCACAGATACGCAGTATTTT
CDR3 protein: CASSLGAGTGGTDTQYF

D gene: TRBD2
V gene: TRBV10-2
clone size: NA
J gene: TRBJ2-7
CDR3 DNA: TGCGCCACCATCGGGGTAGCGGGAAGATACGAGCAGTACTTC
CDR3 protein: CATIGVAGRYEQYF

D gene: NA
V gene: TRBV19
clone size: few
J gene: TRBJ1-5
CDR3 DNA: TGTGCCAGTAGTACGGACACTGGCCCAGGAAATCAGCCCCAGCATTTT
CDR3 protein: CASSTDTGPGNQPQHF

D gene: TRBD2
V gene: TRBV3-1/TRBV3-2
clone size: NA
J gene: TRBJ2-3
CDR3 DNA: TGTGCCAGCAGGCGCGGGGGGGCGACAGATACGCAGTATTTT
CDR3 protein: CASRRGGATDTQYF

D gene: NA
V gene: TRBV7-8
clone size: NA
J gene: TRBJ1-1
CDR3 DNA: TGTGCCAGCAGCTTAGTTGAGGGCTGGGGCACTGAAGCTTTCTTT
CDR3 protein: CASSLVEGWGTEAFF

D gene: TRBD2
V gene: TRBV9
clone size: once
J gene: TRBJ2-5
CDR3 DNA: TGTGCCAGCAGCGTAGGAGGTAGCGGGGGGTCCCAAGAGACCCAGTACTTC
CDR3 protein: CASSVGGSGGSQETQYF

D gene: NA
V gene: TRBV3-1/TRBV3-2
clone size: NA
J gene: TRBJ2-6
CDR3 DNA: TGTGCCAGCAGCCAGAACGGAGACTCTGGGGCCAACGTCCTGACTTTC
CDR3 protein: CASSQNGDSGANVLTF

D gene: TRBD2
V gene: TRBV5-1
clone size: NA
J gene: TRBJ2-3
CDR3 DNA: TGCGCCAGCAGCTTGGTGGCTAGCGGGAGCACAGATACGCAGTATTTT
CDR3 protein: CASSLVASGSTDTQYF

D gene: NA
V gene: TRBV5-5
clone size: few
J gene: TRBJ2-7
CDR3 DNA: TGTGCCAGCAGCACGGGGGGCGCAGCCTACGAGCAGTACTTC
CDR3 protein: CASSTGGAAYEQYF

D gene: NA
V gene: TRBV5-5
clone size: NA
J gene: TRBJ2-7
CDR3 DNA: TGTGCCAGCAGCTTGAGCGGCAGCGTGTCTTCCTACGAGCAGTACTTC
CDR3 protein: CASSLSGSVSSYEQYF

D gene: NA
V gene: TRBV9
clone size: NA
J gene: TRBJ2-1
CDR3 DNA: TGTGCCAGCAGCGCTTCGTCGAATGAGCAGTTCTTC
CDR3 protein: CASSASSNEQFF

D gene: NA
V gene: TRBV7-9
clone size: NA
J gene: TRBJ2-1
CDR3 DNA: TGTGCCAGCAGCCAGAGAGCGTTGACGAGCTCCTACAATGAGCAGTTCTTC
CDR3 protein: CASSQRALTSSYNEQFF

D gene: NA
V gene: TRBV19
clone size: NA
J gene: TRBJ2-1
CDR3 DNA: TGTGCCAGTAGTATGGGGGGAAGAGGGGTGGCCGAGCAGTTCTTC
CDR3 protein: CASSMGGRGVAEQFF

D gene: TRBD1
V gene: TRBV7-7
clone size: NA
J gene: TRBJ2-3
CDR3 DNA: TGTGCTAGCAGCTCCGGGACAGGGGGGCCCCGCGCCACAGATACGCAGTATTTT
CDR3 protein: CASSSGTGGPRATDTQYF

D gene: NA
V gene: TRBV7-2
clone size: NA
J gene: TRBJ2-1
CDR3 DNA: TGTGCCAGCAGCTTGTCCCCCTCTATCCATGAGCAGTTCTTC
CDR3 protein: CASSLSPSIHEQFF

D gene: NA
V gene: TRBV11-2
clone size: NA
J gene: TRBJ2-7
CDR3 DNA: TGTGCCAGCAGCTCATCGACTGTGATTTCCTACGAGCAGTACTTC
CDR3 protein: CASSSSTVISYEQYF

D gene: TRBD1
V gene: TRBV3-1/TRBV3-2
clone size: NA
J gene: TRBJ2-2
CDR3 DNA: TGTGCCAGCAGCCCCCGGGACAGGGGTTCCGGGGAGCTGTTTTTT
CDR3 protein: CASSPRDRGSGELFF

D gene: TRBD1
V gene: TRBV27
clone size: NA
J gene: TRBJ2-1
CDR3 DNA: TGTGCCAGCAGATCCACAGGGGGCAATGAGCAGTTCTTC
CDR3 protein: CASRSTGGNEQFF

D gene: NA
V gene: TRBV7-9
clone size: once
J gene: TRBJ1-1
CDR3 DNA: TGTGCCAGCAGCTTAACCCAGGGGACTGAAGCTTTCTTT
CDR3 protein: CASSLTQGTEAFF